This TCR beta chain was captured by sequencing in a study of post-analysis software for immune sequencing data. Study-wide results and limits: Among five TRBV segments more frequent in patients than controls were TRBV5-6, TRBV5-1 and TRBV20-1. Relative to controls, patients with multiple sclerosis showed significantly lower normalized Chao1 diversity.

About this clonotype: Its antigen remains unidentified.

Prepared TCR beta cDNA libraries contained unique molecular identifiers. One entry per CDR3 protein, called by TCRdb with MiXCR from the PCR reads. The sample holds 450,000 to 700,000 distinct CDR3 sequences; 44% are singletons and the top ten take about 1.5%. Trimming took 0 bases from V and 8 from J, leaving 13 bases between them. Per germline, CDR1 MGHRA and CDR2 YSYEKL. The CDR3 length is 14 residues. This sequence originates from a girl aged 10-17 years with multiple sclerosis. V usage is TRBV4-1 and J usage is TRBJ1-2, with D possibly being TRBD1 (6 bases). Sequenced input: blood. This chain's CDR3 is CASSQDRGTAGYTF. The CDR3 DNA reads TGCGCCAGCAGCCAAGATAGGGGGACCGCCGGCTACACCTTC.